Below are 16 T cell receptor beta chains sequenced from a single sample in a study of CD8+ T cells in alopecia areata. Treatment noted: oral pan-JAK inhibitor, 5-10 mg twice daily. Extracted RNA was reverse transcribed, and the resulting cDNA served as sequencing template. TCRdb keeps only in-frame clones here, not all; method: immunoSEQ multiplex PCR. Of some 110,000 clones listed, roughly three fifths were seen once; the top ten hold 9% to 15%. The input for sequencing was CD8+ T cells sorted from blood, taken at week 24, from a patient treated with tofacitinib. These receptor sequences come from a human donor with alopecia areata.

This clone was seen more than once but under ten times. This chain joins TRBV29-1 and TRBJ1-2; maybe TRBD1 (5 bases). This CDR3 region has 13 residues. Germline V gene data show CDR1 as SQVTM and CDR2 as ANQGSEA. V gave up 3 bases and J gave up 6 bases, with 14 bases separating them. CDR3 region: CSVDSGTTDGYTF. CDR3 bases: TGCAGCGTTGATAGCGGGACTACCGATGGCTACACCTTC.

This clone occurred a few times. V is TRBV7-9 and J is TRBJ1-2; 8 bases align to TRBD1. CDR1 SEHNR and CDR2 FQNEAQ come from the germline V gene (reference sequence). The CDR3 runs to 14 residues. The V and J ends lost 2 bases and 8 bases, in that order; junction bases with no gene match: 7. The CDR3 region has the DNA TGTGCCAGCAGCTTAAACCAGGGGGCGTCGGGCTACACCTTC. Protein: CASSLNQGASGYTF.

In this sample, this clone turned up once. The J gene is TRBJ2-1, the V gene TRBV5-6, with D unresolved. The CDR3 sequence is 14 residues long. Germline V gene lookup returns CDR1 SGHDT and CDR2 YYEEEE. The V end lost 0 bases, the J end lost 2 bases, and 6 bases lay between the germline ends. The CDR3 region is CASSLDRAYNEQFF. CDR3 coding DNA: TGTGCCAGCAGCTTGGACCGCGCCTACAATGAGCAGTTCTTC. Full variable domain (outside the CDR3, taken from reference TRBV5-6 and TRBJ2-1): DAGVTQSPTHLIKTRGQQVTLRCSPKSGHDTVSWYQQALGQGPQFIFQYYEEEERQRGNFPDRFSGHQFPNYSSELNVNALLLGDSALYLCASSLDRAYNEQFFGPGTRLTVL.

The rearrangement links TRBV21-1 to TRBJ1-1. TRBV21-1 is classified as a pseudogene. The CDR3 runs 13 residues. The CDR3 loop is CATECYTNTEAFF. The CDR3 DNA reads as TGTGCCACCGAATGTTATACGAACACTGAAGCTTTCTTT.

This clone was detected only a few times. The gene calls are TRBV13 and TRBJ2-7; no clear D gene. V was clipped by 1 base and J by 1 base, with 5 bases between them. Germline CDR1 reads PRHDT; CDR2 reads FYEKMQ (reference sequence). This CDR3 has 13 amino acids. For the CDR3, the DNA is TGTGCCAGCAGCTTAGCCGGATCCTACGAGCAGTACTTC. This codes for CASSLAGSYEQYF.

The rearrangement uses TRBV9 and TRBJ1-6, with TRBD1 matching over 7 bases. V lost 5 bases and J lost 0; bases outside the gene matches: 2. CDR1 is SGDLS, CDR2 YYNGEE, per germline. This CDR3 has 15 amino acids. The CDR3 bases are TGTGCCAGCAGTGCAGGGGGCTCCTATAATTCACCCCTCCACTTT. This sequence encodes CASSAGGSYNSPLHF.

The gene calls are TRBV27 and TRBJ2-6; D unresolved. Germline V gives CDR1 MNHEY, CDR2 SMNVEV (reference sequence). This CDR3 has 14 amino acids. V gave up 6 bases and J gave up 1 base, with 7 bases separating them. CDR3 nucleotides: TGTGCCAGCAGATTTGTATCTGGGGCCAACGTCCTGACTTTC. This encodes CASRFVSGANVLTF.

The CDR3 coding sequence is TGTGCCAGCAGCAAAGACGGGGACAGGGAGACCCAGTACTTC. It specifies CASSKDGDRETQYF. The chain uses TRBV21-1 and TRBJ2-5; the table's D call, TRBD1, has no DNA check behind it. TRBV21-1 is a pseudogene. CDR3 size: 14 residues.

This clone came up a few times. V gene TRBV2 combines with J gene TRBJ2-3; D is perhaps TRBD1 (5 bases). CDR3 length: 14 amino acids. V shed 5 bases and J shed 4 bases, with 13 bases lying between them. CDR1 and CDR2 (germline): SNHLY, FYNNEI. CDR3: CASSSLGPPDTQYF. CDR3 DNA: TGTGCCAGCAGTTCCTTGGGGCCCCCAGATACGCAGTATTTT.

The J gene is TRBJ1-6, the V gene TRBV5-4; perhaps TRBD1 as D (6 bases). The CDR3 totals 15 residues. Trimming cost V 0 bases and J 9 bases, with 13 bases left between them. Germline V gene sequence: CDR1 SGHNT, CDR2 YYREEE (reference sequence). CDR3 sequence: CASSLAGDVGSPLHF. The CDR3 nucleotides read TGTGCCAGCAGCTTGGCAGGGGATGTGGGTTCACCCCTCCACTTT.

V is TRBV5-6 and J is TRBJ2-5, with 8 bases identical to TRBD2. This CDR3 has 13 amino acids. Germline V gene lookup returns CDR1 SGHDT and CDR2 YYEEEE. The V segment lost 3 bases and the J segment 4 bases; nucleotides outside the gene matches: 2. This CDR3 reads CASSWSGGETQYF. The CDR3 coding sequence is TGTGCCAGCAGCTGGAGCGGGGGAGAGACCCAGTACTTC.

A few counts support this clone. This chain joins TRBV29-1 and TRBJ1-5; TRBD1 might be the D (5 bases). Trimming shortened V by 3 bases and J by 2 bases, and 8 bases separated the two germline ends. The CDR3 is made up of 13 amino acids. Germline V gene lookup returns CDR1 SQVTM and CDR2 ANQGSEA. The CDR3 protein is CSVELGGNQPQHF. CDR3 bases: TGCAGCGTTGAGTTGGGGGGCAATCAGCCCCAGCATTTT.

The gene calls are TRBV29-1 and TRBJ2-7; perhaps TRBD2 as D (5 bases). The germline CDR1 and CDR2 sequences are SQVTM and ANQGSEA. V was clipped by 3 bases and J by 1 base, with 13 bases between them. The CDR3 consists of 14 residues. In DNA form, the CDR3 reads TGCAGCGTTGAGCTATGGACGGGGTCCTACGAGCAGTACTTC. This translates into CSVELWTGSYEQYF.

The rearrangement uses TRBV5-6 and TRBJ2-5; TRBD1 aligns across 9 bases. J was trimmed by 4 bases and V by 5 bases; bases with no gene match: 3. The CDR3 has 13 amino acids. CDR1 and CDR2 from the germline V gene are SGHDT and YYEEEE. CDR3 region: CASSTGGTETQYF. DNA of the CDR3: TGTGCCAGCAGTACAGGGGGCACAGAGACCCAGTACTTC. The full variable domain, in which reference TRBV5-6 and TRBJ2-5 provide the parts outside the CDR3, is DAGVTQSPTHLIKTRGQQVTLRCSPKSGHDTVSWYQQALGQGPQFIFQYYEEEERQRGNFPDRFSGHQFPNYSSELNVNALLLGDSALYLCASSTGGTETQYFGPGTRLLVL.

J is TRBJ1-2 and V is TRBV19, with 8 nucleotides matching TRBD1. Germline V gene data show CDR1 as LNHDA and CDR2 as SQIVND (reference sequence). After removal of 8 bases from V and 2 bases from J, the junction contained 13 bases not matched to a gene. The CDR3 extends over 16 amino acids. The CDR3 here is CASLSGTGGLNYGYTF. CDR3 coding DNA: TGTGCCAGTTTATCCGGGACAGGTGGTTTGAACTATGGCTACACCTTC.

This clone was recorded a few times. Within the sample, other DNA sequences also encode this same CDR3. The chain combines TRBV6-5 with TRBJ2-5, with TRBD2 matching 11 bases. With V trimmed by 0 bases and J by 2 bases, 2 bases remained unmatched. This CDR3 contains 16 residues. Looked up from germline, CDR1 is MNHEY and CDR2 is SVGAGI. CDR3 nucleotides: TGTGCCAGCAGTTACTCGGGGACTAGCGGACAAGAGACCCAGTACTTC. This codes for CASSYSGTSGQETQYF.